This T cell receptor beta chain was recovered during a study of CD8 T cells in ankylosing spondylitis. On this clonotype: Its matching antigen is unknown. A read error may be the cause here, since a much bigger clone is one base away.

Making use of molecular barcodes, quantitative 5'-RACE generated TCR beta libraries. Using its own MiXCR run on the 5' RACE reads, TCRdb lists one record per CDR3 protein. The table has about 160,000 distinct CDR3 sequences, about 18% seen once. Study-wide findings and caveats: Earlier studies detected some motif variants in reactive arthritis synovial fluid and blood. Blood of patients with ankylosing spondylitis appeared to be characterized by a TCR beta motif of several highly homologous variants. Reportedly, significant enrichment of disease-linked clones occurred in matched ankylosing spondylitis synovial fluid.

The clonotype was recovered from a male donor with ankylosing spondylitis or in good health (not recorded which). The sequencing input was blood, either unsorted or a sorted T cell fraction (not recorded which).

The CDR3 nucleotides read TGTGCCAGCAGTTTAGTGTCAGCGAGGCCTACTACTCATGAGCAGTTCTTC. The encoded protein is CASSLVSARPTTHEQFF. The chain employs TRBV12-3 or TRBV12-4 and TRBJ2-1, with D unclear. Trimming took 1 base from V and 8 from J, leaving 21 bases between them. The CDR3 covers 17 residues.